Below are 21 T cell receptor beta chains sequenced from a single sample in a study of cytomegalovirus exposure and HLA in healthy donors. Primers for the PCR totalled 60 Vbeta and 13 Jbeta. TCRdb's table, derived via immunoSEQ multiplex PCR, lists solely in-frame clones and lacks some. The sample yields roughly 200,000 clones, around three quarters seen once. Sequenced: PBMCs. The receptors come from a man aged 25 to 40 in good health and CMV-seronegative.

The genes are TRBV5-1 and TRBJ2-5, with 8 positions matching TRBD1. The CDR3 loop spans 14 amino acids. V shed 3 bases, J shed 10 bases, and the junction held 11 bases outside the gene matches. Germline-derived CDR1 and CDR2 are SGHRS and YFSETQ. In DNA form, the CDR3 reads TGCGCCAGCAGCTCGGGACAGGTTTTCGAGGGCCAGTACTTC. It specifies CASSSGQVFEGQYF.

The chain combines TRBV6-1 with TRBJ2-3, with 8 bases lining up with TRBD1. Germline values: CDR1 MNHNS, CDR2 SASEGT. V shed 2 bases and J 2 bases; nucleotides not matched to a gene: 12. The CDR3 runs 18 residues. CDR3 sequence: CASSELGLDRVNTDTQYF. The CDR3 DNA sequence: TGTGCCAGCAGTGAATTGGGGCTGGACAGGGTTAACACAGATACGCAGTATTTT.

V gene TRBV10-3 combines with J gene TRBJ2-7, with 9 bases identical to TRBD2. This CDR3 spans 16 amino acids. The V gene's germline CDR1 is ENHRY and CDR2 SYGVKD. V was clipped by 2 bases and J by 5 bases; unmatched bases: 10. The DNA of the CDR3 is TGTGCCATCAGTGAGCGTGGGGCGGCGGGAGGGAACGAGCAGTACTTC. It specifies CAISERGAAGGNEQYF.

This clone was seen only once. The same CDR3 is also encoded by other DNA sequences in this sample. The gene calls are TRBV19 and TRBJ1-5; TRBD1 matches 7 bases. Germline V CDR1 and CDR2: LNHDA, SQIVND (reference sequence). Unmatched junction bases numbered 3, after V lost 1 base and J lost 3 bases. This CDR3 is 15 amino acids long. CDR3 amino acids: CASSIGTGSNQPQHF. CDR3 sequence (DNA): TGTGCCAGTAGTATAGGGACAGGATCCAATCAGCCCCAGCATTTT.

The chain couples TRBV19 to TRBJ2-1, with 7 nucleotides matching TRBD2. The J segment lost 4 bases and the V segment lost 9 bases, leaving 12 bases of the junction unmatched. This CDR3 is 15 amino acids long. Germline V gene sequence: CDR1 LNHDA, CDR2 SQIVND (reference sequence). CDR3 sequence reads: CASTDGGTGYNEQFF. CDR3 bases: TGTGCCAGCACCGACGGGGGGACTGGGTACAATGAGCAGTTCTTC. The full variable domain, in which reference TRBV19 and TRBJ2-1 provide the parts outside the CDR3, is DGGITQSPKYLFRKEGQNVTLSCEQNLNHDAMYWYRQDPGQGLRLIYYSQIVNDFQKGDIAEGYSVSREKKESFPLTVTSAQKNPTAFYLCASTDGGTGYNEQFFGPGTRLTVL.

This clone was picked up a small number of times. The chain uses TRBV6-5 and TRBJ2-2; tentative D call: TRBD2 (5 bases). The CDR3 is made up of 11 amino acids. Germline loops: CDR1 MNHEY, CDR2 SVGAGI. Between the trimmed V and J ends, which lost 7 bases and 7 bases, there was a span of 7 bases. The CDR3 sequence: CASMRVGELFF. The CDR3 coding sequence is TGTGCCAGCATGAGGGTCGGGGAGCTGTTTTTT.

A few counts support this clone. The rearrangement uses TRBV2 and TRBJ2-1, with 8 bases identical to TRBD1. The V gene's germline CDR1 is SNHLY and CDR2 FYNNEI. V was pared by 3 bases and J by 3 bases, with 10 bases of the junction left unmatched. The CDR3 has 17 amino acids. The CDR3 bases are TGTGCCAGCAGTGACGGCAGGGGGCAGCTTAGCTACAATGAGCAGTTCTTC. This codes for CASSDGRGQLSYNEQFF.

J is TRBJ2-3 and V is TRBV5-4; 16 bases agree with TRBD2. CDR1 is SGHNT and CDR2 is YYREEE in the germline V gene (reference sequence). The CDR3 covers 19 residues. V lost 3 bases, J lost 6 bases, and 13 bases stayed unmatched. DNA for the CDR3: TGTGCCAGCAGCTGGCCCTCCGGGACTAGCGGGAGGGAGGTGGATACGCAGTATTTT. Protein sequence: CASSWPSGTSGREVDTQYF.

The chain recombines TRBV14 with TRBJ2-7, with 13 bases aligning to TRBD2. CDR1 and CDR2 (germline): SGHDN, FVKESK. V shed 4 bases and J 3 bases; nucleotides not matched to a gene: 0. The length of the CDR3 is 14 residues. The CDR3 DNA is TGTGCCAGCAGCCGGACTAGCGGGAGCTACGAGCAGTACTTC. As protein: CASSRTSGSYEQYF.

The genes are TRBV10-1 and TRBJ2-2; 8 bases are a match to TRBD1. CDR3 size: 17 residues. CDR1 is WNHNN and CDR2 is SYGVQD in the germline V gene (reference sequence). V lost 6 bases, J lost 6 bases, and 15 bases stayed unmatched. The CDR3 coding sequence is TGCGCCAGCAGCACCAAAAGAGGACAGGGAATTGCCGGGGAGCTGTTTTTT. Translation: CASSTKRGQGIAGELFF.

V usage is TRBV5-1 and J usage is TRBJ2-3; D is possibly TRBD1 (5 bases). CDR1 and CDR2 from the germline V gene are SGHRS and YFSETQ. V lost 8 bases to trimming and J lost 3 bases, with 22 bases between them. The length of the CDR3 is 16 residues. The CDR3 here is CASRKRSRELTDTQYF. The CDR3 nucleotides are TGCGCCAGTCGGAAGAGGTCCAGGGAACTTACAGATACGCAGTATTTT.

The chain links TRBV7-9 to TRBJ2-3, with 11 bases matching TRBD2. The ends lost 5 bases at V and 4 bases at J; junction bases unmatched: 8. The germline V gene has CDR1 SEHNR and CDR2 FQNEAQ (reference sequence). The CDR3 extends over 16 amino acids. CDR3 in amino acids: CASSRNSGRVPDTQYF. The CDR3 DNA is TGTGCCAGCAGCCGCAATAGCGGGAGGGTCCCAGATACGCAGTATTTT.

This clone was recorded only once. This chain links TRBV4-1 with TRBJ2-1, with 7 bases identical to TRBD1. The CDR3 runs to 15 residues. From germline, CDR1 is MGHRA and CDR2 YSYEKL. Unmatched junction bases numbered 9, after V lost 1 base and J lost 9 bases. This CDR3 reads CASSQGAGGLGEQFF. The CDR3 bases are TGCGCCAGCAGCCAAGGGGCAGGGGGTTTAGGTGAGCAGTTCTTC.

A few counts support this clone. V gene TRBV5-6 combines with J gene TRBJ2-3; 13 nucleotides align to TRBD2. The CDR3 spans 15 residues. Germline V gene lookup returns CDR1 SGHDT and CDR2 YYEEEE. V was clipped by 4 bases and J by 4 bases; unmatched bases: 3. DNA for the CDR3: TGTGCCAGCAGCCAACTAGCGGGAGGGGCAGATACGCAGTATTTT. The encoded protein is CASSQLAGGADTQYF.

This clone has just a few counts. The chain is built from TRBV6-5 and TRBJ1-6, with unresolved D. Germline CDR1 reads MNHEY; CDR2 reads SVGAGI. Trimming took 0 bases from V and 7 from J, leaving 7 bases between them. This CDR3 is built from 14 residues. CDR3 coding DNA: TGTGCCAGCAGTTACTCGCCGGGAAATTCACCCCTCCACTTT. Amino acid sequence: CASSYSPGNSPLHF.

The chain uses TRBV2 and TRBJ2-7; a weak D match, TRBD1 (5 bases). CDR3 length equals 14 residues. Deletions cut 4 bases from V and 0 bases from J, with 10 bases between. Germline lookup yields CDR1 SNHLY and CDR2 FYNNEI. CDR3 amino acids: CASSADTTSYEQYF. The DNA of the CDR3 is TGTGCCAGCAGTGCGGACACTACCTCCTACGAGCAGTACTTC.

The chain carries TRBV4-2 and TRBJ2-7; no clear D. Trimming took off 0 bases at V and 3 bases at J, with 6 bases between the two ends. Germline V gives CDR1 LGHNA, CDR2 YNFKEQ. CDR3 length: 13 residues. CDR3 protein: CASSQDANYEQYF. The CDR3 coding sequence is TGTGCCAGCAGCCAAGACGCTAACTACGAGCAGTACTTC.

The J gene is TRBJ1-1, the V gene TRBV6-5; D gene ambiguous. The CDR3 sequence is 11 residues long. The germline CDR1 and CDR2 sequences are MNHEY and SVGAGI. V lost 2 bases and J 11 bases, leaving 9 bases between the germline ends. In nucleotides, the CDR3 is TGTGCCAGCAGTTACCGGGGATCGGCTTTCTTT. Encoded protein: CASSYRGSAFF.

This clone was recorded once. The rearrangement joins TRBV27 to TRBJ2-1; 8 bases line up with TRBD1. Germline V CDR1 and CDR2: MNHEY, SMNVEV (reference sequence). The CDR3 spans 16 residues. V lost 5 bases to trimming and J lost 5 bases; unmatched junction nucleotides: 11. The chain's CDR3 is CASSLFPDRVDNEQFF. The CDR3 DNA reads TGTGCCAGCAGTCTATTCCCGGACAGGGTGGACAATGAGCAGTTCTTC.

The chain joins TRBV6-4 to TRBJ2-1, with a tentative D call TRBD2 (5 bases). The CDR3 spans 15 residues. The germline V gene has CDR1 MRHNA and CDR2 SNTAGT. The V end was cut by 3 bases, the J end by 0 bases, with 9 bases between. The CDR3 is CASSDMRASYNEQFF. CDR3 DNA: TGTGCCAGCAGTGATATGAGGGCCTCCTACAATGAGCAGTTCTTC.

V is TRBV7-9 and J is TRBJ2-3, with D unclear. This CDR3 is built from 12 residues. Germline CDR1 SEHNR, CDR2 FQNEAQ (reference sequence). The V end was cut by 5 bases, the J end by 0 bases, with 3 bases between. For the CDR3, the DNA is TGTGCCAGCAGCACTAGCACAGATACGCAGTATTTT. This encodes CASSTSTDTQYF.